A selection of T cell receptor beta chains follows, all from one sample in a study of cytomegalovirus exposure and HLA in healthy donors. Sequenced by immunoSEQ multiplex PCR; TCRdb stores in-frame clones only, minus some. The sample contains 150,000 to 170,000 clones, roughly 80% of which appear only once. The sample taken for sequencing was PBMCs. Receptors originate from a woman aged 35 to 49 in good health and CMV-seronegative. Both conserved end residues are part of each CDR3. A D gene is named only where the DNA matches it firmly.

V gene	J gene	D gene	CDR3 protein	CDR3 DNA
TRBV5-1	TRBJ2-3	-	CASSLDGSHTDTQYF	TGCGCCAGCAGCTTGGACGGGTCCCACACAGATACGCAGTATTTT
TRBV10-3	TRBJ1-4	-	CAISEIKGGTFDNEKLFF	TGTGCCATCAGTGAGATCAAAGGGGGTACCTTTGATAATGAAAAACTGTTTTTT
TRBV4-1	TRBJ2-7	TRBD1	CASSLHRGQGYEQYF	TGCGCCAGCAGCCTCCATAGGGGACAGGGCTACGAGCAGTACTTC
TRBV6-6	TRBJ1-6	-	CASSYPTENSPLHF	TGTGCCAGCAGTTACCCGACGGAGAATTCACCCCTCCACTTT
TRBV30	TRBJ1-4	-	CAWVEGSSGKLFF	TGTGCCTGGGTGGAAGGGAGTTCCGGAAAACTGTTTTTT
TRBV6-5	TRBJ2-3	-	CASSYTPSTDTQYF	TGTGCCAGCAGTTACACTCCTAGCACAGATACGCAGTATTTT
TRBV7-6	TRBJ2-2	-	CASSPWVGVAGELFF	TGTGCCAGCAGCCCCTGGGTGGGCGTAGCCGGGGAGCTGTTTTTT
TRBV30	TRBJ2-1	TRBD2	CAWSPSGRPQFF	TGTGCCTGGAGCCCTAGCGGGAGACCGCAGTTCTTC
TRBV25-1	TRBJ2-2	-	CASTEGNTGELFF	TGTGCCAGCACCGAGGGGAACACCGGGGAGCTGTTTTTT
TRBV6-5	TRBJ1-1	-	CASSFRTANTEAFF	TGTGCCAGCAGTTTCCGGACTGCGAACACTGAAGCTTTCTTT
TRBV19	TRBJ1-2	-	CASSIEEGGGYTF	TGTGCCAGTAGTATCGAAGAGGGAGGCGGCTACACCTTC
TRBV13	TRBJ1-3	TRBD1	CASTPGGGNTIYF	TGTGCCAGCACCCCAGGGGGTGGAAACACCATATATTTT
TRBV19	TRBJ1-1	TRBD1	CASNDRGSTEAFF	TGTGCCAGTAACGACAGGGGGTCCACTGAAGCTTTCTTT